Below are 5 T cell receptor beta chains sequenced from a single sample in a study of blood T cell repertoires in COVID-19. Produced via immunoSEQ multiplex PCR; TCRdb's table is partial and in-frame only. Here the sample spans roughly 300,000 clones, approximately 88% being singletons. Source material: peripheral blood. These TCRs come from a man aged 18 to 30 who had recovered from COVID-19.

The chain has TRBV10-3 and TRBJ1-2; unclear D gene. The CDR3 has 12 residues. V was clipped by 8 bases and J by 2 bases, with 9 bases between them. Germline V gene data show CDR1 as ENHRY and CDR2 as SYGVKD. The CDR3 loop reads CAIHDGNYGYTF. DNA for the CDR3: TGTGCCATCCACGACGGGAACTATGGCTACACCTTC.

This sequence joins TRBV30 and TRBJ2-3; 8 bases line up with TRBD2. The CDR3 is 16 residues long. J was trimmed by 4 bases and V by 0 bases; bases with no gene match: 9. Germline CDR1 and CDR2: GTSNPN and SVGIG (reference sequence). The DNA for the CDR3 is TGTGCCTGGAGTGTCTCCCAGCGGGAGCTCGCAGATACGCAGTATTTT. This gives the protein CAWSVSQRELADTQYF.

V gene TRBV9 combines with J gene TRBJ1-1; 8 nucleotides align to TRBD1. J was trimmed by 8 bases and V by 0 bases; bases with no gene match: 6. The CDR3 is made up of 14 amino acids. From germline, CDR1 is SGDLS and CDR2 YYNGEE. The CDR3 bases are TGTGCCAGCAGCGTAGACGGGACAGGCACCGAAGCTTTCTTT. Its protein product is CASSVDGTGTEAFF.

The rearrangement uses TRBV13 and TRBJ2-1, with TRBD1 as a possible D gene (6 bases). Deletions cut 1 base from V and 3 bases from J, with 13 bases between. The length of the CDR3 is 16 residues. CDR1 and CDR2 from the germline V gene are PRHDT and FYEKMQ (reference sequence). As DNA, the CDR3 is TGTGCCAGCAGCTTAGAAAACAGGGCCGACTACAATGAGCAGTTCTTC. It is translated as CASSLENRADYNEQFF. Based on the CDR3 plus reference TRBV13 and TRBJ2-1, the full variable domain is AAGVIQSPRHLIKEKRETATLKCYPIPRHDTVYWYQQGPGQDPQFLISFYEKMQSDKGSIPDRFSAQQFSDYHSELNMSSLELGDSALYFCASSLENRADYNEQFFGPGTRLTVL.

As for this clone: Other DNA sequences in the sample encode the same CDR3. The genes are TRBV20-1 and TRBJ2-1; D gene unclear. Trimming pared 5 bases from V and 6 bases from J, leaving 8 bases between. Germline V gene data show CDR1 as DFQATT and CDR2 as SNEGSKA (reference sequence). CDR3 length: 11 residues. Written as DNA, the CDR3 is TGCAGTGCTTCACCAGGCAATGAGCAGTTCTTC. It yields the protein CSASPGNEQFF.